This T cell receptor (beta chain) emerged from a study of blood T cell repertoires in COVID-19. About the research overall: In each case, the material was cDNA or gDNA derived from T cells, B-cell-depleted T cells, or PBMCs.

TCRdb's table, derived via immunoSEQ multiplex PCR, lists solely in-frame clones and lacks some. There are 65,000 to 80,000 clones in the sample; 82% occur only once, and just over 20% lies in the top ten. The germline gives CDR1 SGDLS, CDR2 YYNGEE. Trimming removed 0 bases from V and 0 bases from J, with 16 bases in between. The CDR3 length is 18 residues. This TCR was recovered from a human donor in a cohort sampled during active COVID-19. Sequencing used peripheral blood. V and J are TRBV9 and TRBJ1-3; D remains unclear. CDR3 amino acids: CASSVAPPSIGSGNTIYF. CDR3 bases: TGTGCCAGCAGCGTAGCCCCCCCTAGCATCGGCTCTGGAAACACCATATATTTT.